This TCR beta chain was found in a study of blood T cell repertoires in COVID-19. The method was immunoSEQ multiplex PCR; TCRdb's version includes in-frame clones alone and lacks a portion of them. The data show 100,000 to 150,000 clones, about 82% seen once. The ends were cut back, 5 bases at V and 4 bases at J, with 11 bases in the middle. This CDR3 is built from 13 residues. Germline V CDR1 and CDR2: SGHTA, FQGTGA. The sequence was obtained from a man aged 55 to 70 with active or convalescent COVID-19. The chain couples TRBV7-3 to TRBJ1-2; tentative D call: TRBD1 (6 bases). The sequencing sample was made of peripheral blood. The CDR3 loop is CASSPDRFYGYTF. The CDR3 bases are TGTGCCAGCAGCCCCGACAGGTTCTATGGCTACACCTTC. Combining the CDR3 with reference TRBV7-3 and TRBJ1-2 gives the whole variable domain GAGVSQTPSNKVTEKGKYVELRCDPISGHTALYWYRQSLGQGPEFLIYFQGTGAADDSGLPNDRFFAVRPEGSVSTLKIQRTERGDSAVYLCASSPDRFYGYTFGSGTRLTVV.